This TCR beta chain came from a study of blood T cell repertoires in COVID-19. This clone was recorded once. Germline loops: CDR1 DFQATT, CDR2 SNEGSKA (reference sequence). V was trimmed by 3 bases and J by 4 bases, leaving 16 bases between them. This CDR3 is 15 amino acids long. Sequencing was performed with immunoSEQ multiplex PCR; in TCRdb, only in-frame clones are kept and a portion is missing. The sample has roughly 89,000 clones, more than 80% seen once. The rearrangement uses TRBV20-1 and TRBJ1-5, with D hard to call. The sample taken for sequencing was peripheral blood. This TCR was sampled from a woman between 65 and 79 years old with acute or convalescent COVID-19. The CDR3 coding sequence is TGCAGTGCTAGTAATTGGGAGCTCAAAAATCAGCCCCAGCATTTT. This translates into CSASNWELKNQPQHF.